The 21 T cell receptor beta chains presented below share a single source sample, sequenced in a study of T cells of healthy individuals (dated 2018 in TCRdb). Libraries were made using 5' RACE. Sequencing relied on an Illumina MiSeq. TCRdb redid the processing of the public reads, applying fastp at Q25 and MiXCR, and retained in-frame beta chains. Merged by CDR3 protein, the rows form single entries marked with the most common genes and DNA. The sample table records about 96,000 distinct CDR3 sequences; 15% to 20% of these occur just once. The ten largest clones capture about 6% of the sample. Receptor source: a human donor in good health.

Only a few counts were recorded for this clonotype. The rearrangement links TRBV4-3 to TRBJ2-1; TRBD1 agrees at 9 bases. J was trimmed by 4 bases and V by 1 base; bases with no gene match: 8. The CDR3 runs to 17 residues. Per germline, CDR1 LGHNA and CDR2 YSLEER. CDR3 nucleotide sequence: TGCGCCAGCAGCCAAGTCTACCGGGACAGGGTTTACAATGAGCAGTTCTTC. Protein sequence: CASSQVYRDRVYNEQFF.

This clonotype was observed a few times. The CDR3 sequence: CASSPLAGEQYF. The CDR3 nucleotides are TGTGCCAGCAGTCCTCTAGCGGGGGAGCAGTACTTC. J is TRBJ2-7 and V is TRBV6-5; TRBD2 aligns across 9 bases. J gave up 7 bases and V 5 bases, and 3 bases lay outside the gene matches. The CDR3 has 12 amino acids. Germline CDR1 reads MNHEY; CDR2 reads SVGAGI.

This chain links TRBV7-9 with TRBJ2-5; TRBD2 aligns across 14 bases. This CDR3 is built from 17 residues. Germline CDR1 SEHNR, CDR2 FQNEAQ (reference sequence). The V gene end was trimmed by 5 bases and the J gene end by 5 bases; junction bases not matched to a gene: 10. Here the CDR3 DNA reads TGTGCCAGCAGCCCCCGACTAGCGGGGGGGCCCCTTGAGACCCAGTACTTC. It is translated as CASSPRLAGGPLETQYF.

V usage is TRBV4-3 and J usage is TRBJ2-7, with a possible D match to TRBD2 (6 bases). Between the trimmed V and J ends, which lost 0 bases and 3 bases, there was a span of 15 bases. The CDR3 runs 16 residues. Germline CDR1 LGHNA, CDR2 YSLEER. CDR3 nucleotide sequence: TGCGCCAGCAGCCAAGATCTTCGACTAGGAAACTACGAGCAGTACTTC. As protein: CASSQDLRLGNYEQYF.

The chain carries TRBV7-9 and TRBJ1-4; maybe TRBD1 (5 bases). Trimming cost V 3 bases and J 7 bases, with 12 bases left between them. From germline, CDR1 is SEHNR and CDR2 FQNEAQ (reference sequence). The CDR3 consists of 14 residues. CDR3 protein: CASSFEGLGEKLFF. CDR3 DNA: TGTGCCAGCAGCTTCGAGGGACTTGGTGAAAAACTGTTTTTT.

CDR3 sequence reads: CASSAGGVGTDTQYF. CDR3 in DNA: TGTGCCAGCAGCGCAGGGGGCGTGGGCACAGATACGCAGTATTTT. The gene calls are TRBV9 and TRBJ2-3; 8 bases agree with TRBD1. There are 15 residues in the CDR3. Germline V lookup: CDR1 SGDLS, CDR2 YYNGEE. V lost 3 bases and J lost 1; bases outside the gene matches: 4.

The chain uses TRBV3-1 and TRBJ1-6; D is unclear. This CDR3 spans 15 amino acids. The V and J ends lost 0 bases and 10 bases respectively, with 13 bases between them. Germline loops: CDR1 LGHDT, CDR2 YNNKEL (reference sequence). The CDR3 here is CASSQDWGGRSPLHF. The CDR3 DNA reads as TGTGCCAGCAGCCAAGATTGGGGAGGTCGCTCACCCCTCCACTTT.

This clonotype was recorded many times. This chain uses TRBV6-2 or TRBV6-3 with TRBJ2-3; 16 nucleotides align to TRBD2. The V segment lost 6 bases and the J segment 4 bases; nucleotides outside the gene matches: 7. CDR1 and CDR2 (germline): MNHEY, SVGEGT. The CDR3 is 17 amino acids. DNA of the CDR3: TGTGCCAGCAGGCTTCCGGGACTAGCGGGAGGGTCAGATACGCAGTATTTT. Translation gives CASRLPGLAGGSDTQYF.

This clonotype was seen only a few times. In DNA, the CDR3 is TGCAGTGCTAGAGTCGGGACAGGGAACTACAATGAGCAGTTCTTC. As protein: CSARVGTGNYNEQFF. The rearrangement joins TRBV20-1 to TRBJ2-1, with 9 bases lining up with TRBD1. J gave up 3 bases and V 1 base, and 4 bases lay outside the gene matches. The V gene's germline CDR1 is DFQATT and CDR2 SNEGSKA (reference sequence). This CDR3 has 15 amino acids.

The chain recombines TRBV5-6 with TRBJ1-2; no reliable D call. V lost 4 bases and J lost 0, with 13 bases in between. The V gene's germline CDR1 is SGHDT and CDR2 YYEEEE. There are 15 residues in the CDR3. The chain's CDR3 is CASSLDGPSNYGYTF. For the CDR3, the DNA is TGTGCCAGCAGCCTTGACGGCCCCTCTAACTATGGCTACACCTTC.

The J gene is TRBJ2-5, the V gene TRBV29-1; 10 bases align to TRBD1. The CDR3 is 13 residues long. V lost 5 bases, J lost 5 bases, and 5 bases stayed unmatched. CDR1 is SQVTM and CDR2 is ANQGSEA in the germline V gene. DNA for the CDR3: TGCAGCGTTCGGGGACAGGGGCGGGAGACCCAGTACTTC. Residues: CSVRGQGRETQYF.

On this clonotype: A single base separates this from a much larger clone, so it may be a read error. The rearrangement uses TRBV18 and TRBJ1-1; no clear D gene. Germline V gene lookup returns CDR1 KGHSH and CDR2 LQKENI. The CDR3 has 14 residues. Trimming left V 2 bases short and J 4 bases short, with 11 bases between. CDR3 region: CASSPKVGSTEAFF. CDR3 nucleotide sequence: TGTGCCAGCTCACCAAAGGTTGGAAGCACTGAAGCTTTCTTT.

The chain links TRBV7-2 to TRBJ2-3; the D gene is possibly TRBD1 (5 bases). Germline values: CDR1 SGHTA, CDR2 FQGNSA. The CDR3 covers 15 residues. V was shortened by 5 bases and J by 0 bases, with 12 bases between the two germline ends. The CDR3 loop is CASSQNQGSTDTQYF. In DNA, the CDR3 is TGTGCCAGCAGCCAGAATCAGGGCAGCACAGATACGCAGTATTTT.

Many counts were recorded for this clonotype. The chain couples TRBV28 to TRBJ2-4; 8 nucleotides match TRBD1. The CDR3 has 13 residues. Losses at the gene ends were 2 bases for V and 8 bases for J; bases not matched to a gene: 2. Looked up from germline, CDR1 is MDHEN and CDR2 is SYDVKM. This CDR3 reads CASSLAGGDIQYF. The CDR3 DNA sequence: TGTGCCAGCAGTTTAGCAGGGGGCGACATTCAGTACTTC.

This clonotype was counted ten times or more. The rearrangement joins TRBV28 to TRBJ2-3, with 13 bases fitting TRBD2. The CDR3 is 22 residues long. Germline V gives CDR1 MDHEN, CDR2 SYDVKM. Trimming took 1 base from V and 4 from J; bases not matched to a gene: 20. In DNA, the CDR3 is TGTGCCAGCAGTTTATACCATTGGGGGACTAGCGGGGACTTAGACTCCCCAGATACGCAGTATTTT. This translates into CASSLYHWGTSGDLDSPDTQYF.

This clonotype was detected a few times. A read error may account for a junction end that differs from germline. The chain links TRBV7-7 to TRBJ2-1; maybe TRBD1 (5 bases). This CDR3 spans 11 amino acids. Germline lookup yields CDR1 SSHAT and CDR2 FNYEAQ (reference sequence). CDR3 protein: CASSQGFEQFF. CDR3 nucleotides: TGTGCTAGCAGCCAGGGCTTTGAGCAGTTCTTC.

This rearrangement joins TRBV7-9 to TRBJ2-3; possible D gene TRBD2, 6 bases. The V end was cut by 7 bases, the J end by 0 bases, with 11 bases between. CDR1 is SEHNR, CDR2 FQNEAQ, per germline (reference sequence). This CDR3 spans 14 amino acids. In DNA, the CDR3 is TGTGCCAGCACCACCGGGACTAGCACAGATACGCAGTATTTT. It specifies CASTTGTSTDTQYF.

This clonotype was picked up one time. J is TRBJ1-5 and V is TRBV20-1; 7 bases align to TRBD1. The CDR3 runs to 13 residues. Germline loops: CDR1 DFQATT, CDR2 SNEGSKA (reference sequence). The V gene end was trimmed by 5 bases and the J gene end by 3 bases; junction bases not matched to a gene: 4. CDR3 protein: CSAVDRVNQPQHF. As DNA, the CDR3 is TGCAGTGCTGTCGACAGGGTCAATCAGCCCCAGCATTTT.

The chain couples TRBV2 to TRBJ2-1; maybe TRBD2 (5 bases). CDR1 is SNHLY and CDR2 is FYNNEI in the germline V gene. The CDR3 has 14 residues. The V end was cut by 4 bases, the J end by 7 bases, with 14 bases between. The CDR3 region has the DNA TGTGCCAGCAGTGGGTGGACTTCTATTAATGAGCAGTTCTTC. As protein: CASSGWTSINEQFF.

The V gene is TRBV4-3, the J gene TRBJ1-1; D not resolved. Germline assignment: CDR1 LGHNA and CDR2 YSLEER. The CDR3 runs 13 residues. The V end lost 1 base, the J end lost 9 bases, and 12 bases lay between the germline ends. The DNA for the CDR3 is TGCGCCAGCAGCCAAGGGACCCAATTGAAAGCTTTCTTT. Translated: CASSQGTQLKAFF.

This clonotype was found many times. The chain recombines TRBV18 with TRBJ1-5; D remains unclear. Between the trimmed V and J ends, which lost 3 bases and 3 bases, there was a span of 12 bases. Germline V gives CDR1 KGHSH, CDR2 LQKENI. The CDR3 is 15 amino acids. The CDR3 region has the DNA TGTGCCAGCTCACCCTTGTTGGGGTCCAATCAGCCCCAGCATTTT. It is translated as CASSPLLGSNQPQHF.